This T cell receptor beta chain was obtained from a study of blood T cell repertoires in COVID-19. The overall study: COVID-19 samples collected from the United States, Italy and Spain covered acute and convalescent phases.

Method: immunoSEQ multiplex PCR; TCRdb's copy keeps in-frame clones and lacks some. This sample has about 480,000 clones; 88% occur once, and the top ten carry over 1.5%. Participants spanned ages about 18 to 89 years and resided in 20 to 30 US areas. Cohorts were determined from participant-reported clinical history. Donors in Cohort 3 counted as recovered after two negative PCRs, clearance, or symptom resolution. V lost 5 bases and J 3 bases, leaving 23 bases between the germline ends. From germline, CDR1 is SGHTA and CDR2 FQGNSA. There are 17 residues in the CDR3. Sequencing used PBMCs or T cells enriched from blood (not recorded which). The origin of this receptor is a woman between 40 and 55 years old who had recovered from COVID-19. The chain links TRBV7-2 to TRBJ2-7; perhaps TRBD2 as D (5 bases). As DNA, the CDR3 is TGTGCCAGCAGCATAAGGACTGCCACACTCCCGAGCTACGAGCAGTACTTC. Translated: CASSIRTATLPSYEQYF.